The 29 T cell receptor beta chains in this list originate from one sample, sequenced in a study of CXCR3-negative and CXCR3-positive naive CD8 T cells (dated by TCRdb to between 2018 and 2021). These receptors have no identified antigens. The full study reports these points: Compared with CXCR3-negative naive cells, CXCR3-positive naive cells had TRB CDR3s with higher hydrophobicity (lower Kidera factor 4), lower energy, and higher strength and volume indices.

Instrument on record: NextSeq 550. The Human TCR Profiling Kit (MiLaboratory) was used to prepare UMI-labeled 5' RACE TRB cDNA libraries. Reprocessed by TCRdb, the reads give a single entry per CDR3 protein sequence, without DNA. The sample's table lists a count of about 120,000 distinct CDR3 sequences. The leading ten clones occupy approximately 0.54% of the sample. Sequencing was done on a sample of naive CXCR3+ CD8+ T cells from blood. Per the publication, the cell subset or site label means: CD45RO-CCR7+CD27+CD95- naive CD8+ T cells expressing CXCR3 (TNR3+). Source of these receptors: a human donor in good health. Some clones in this sample may be carry-over from other donors' samples.

The gene calls are TRBV7-9 and TRBJ2-7; TCRdb picks TRBD1, but there is no DNA to check that call. The CDR3 has 12 amino acids. Germline V gene data show CDR1 as SEHNR and CDR2 as FQNEAQ (reference sequence). The CDR3 spells CASSPPGYEQYF. The full variable domain, in which reference TRBV7-9 and TRBJ2-7 provide the parts outside the CDR3, is DTGVSQNPRHKITKRGQNVTFRCDPISEHNRLYWYRQTLGQGPEFLTYFQNEAQLEKSRLLSDRFSAERPKGSFSTLEIQRTEQGDSAMYLCASSPPGYEQYFGPGTRLTVT.

This chain's CDR3 is CASEQGWHNEQFF. The chain is built from TRBV28 and TRBJ2-1; the D call of TRBD1 rests on TCRdb alone, since no DNA is present to check it. The CDR3 has 13 residues. Germline V lookup: CDR1 MDHEN, CDR2 SYDVKM.

This chain uses TRBV11-2 with TRBJ2-2; the D call from TCRdb, TRBD1, cannot be confirmed without DNA. CDR3 length: 16 residues. Per germline, CDR1 SGHAT and CDR2 FQNNGV. CDR3 in amino acids: CASSLANGGWTGELFF.

The V call is TRBV20-1, the J call TRBJ2-7; without DNA, the TCRdb call of TRBD2 cannot be checked. Germline CDR1 is DFQATT and CDR2 is SNEGSKA (reference sequence). CDR3 length equals 16 residues. The CDR3 sequence is CSARPGLAESSYEQYF.

J is TRBJ2-3 and V is TRBV7-2. This CDR3 comprises 16 residues. CDR1 and CDR2 (germline): SGHTA, FQGNSA. The CDR3 loop reads CASSLMSYSGTDTQYF.

V is TRBV9 and J is TRBJ2-1. The CDR3 extends over 16 amino acids. Germline V CDR1 and CDR2: SGDLS, YYNGEE. CDR3 sequence: CASSAEAAISYNEQFF. Full variable domain (missing parts from reference TRBV9 and TRBJ2-1): DSGVTQTPKHLITATGQRVTLRCSPRSGDLSVYWYQQSLDQGLQFLIQYYNGEERAKGNILERFSAQQFPDLHSELNLSSLELGDSALYFCASSAEAAISYNEQFFGPGTRLTVL.

The V and J genes are TRBV18 and TRBJ1-1; the TCRdb D gene call, TRBD1, has no DNA to confirm it. The germline CDR1 and CDR2 sequences are KGHSH and LQKENI. The CDR3 runs to 12 residues. Here the CDR3 reads CASSPAGPEAFF.

V usage is TRBV15 and J usage is TRBJ2-2; TCRdb lists TRBD2, though no DNA is available to test this call. CDR3 length equals 22 residues. Germline V gives CDR1 LNHNV, CDR2 YYDKDF (reference sequence). The CDR3 protein is CATSRDPIGRDRITLDAGELFF.

This sequence joins TRBV30 and TRBJ1-1. Germline CDR1 reads GTSNPN; CDR2 reads SVGIG (reference sequence). The CDR3 has 13 residues. CDR3 protein: CAWADIGNTEAFF.

V gene TRBV29-1 combines with J gene TRBJ2-3. CDR1 and CDR2 (germline): SQVTM, ANQGSEA. The CDR3 has 14 amino acids. The CDR3 loop is CSVGTLATTDTQYF.

The V gene is TRBV5-1, the J gene TRBJ2-5; absent DNA, TCRdb's TRBD1 call cannot be checked. The CDR3 is 17 amino acids. The germline V gene encodes CDR1 SGHRS and CDR2 YFSETQ. The CDR3: CASSLPLWGLPQETQYF.

V and J are TRBV12-3 or TRBV12-4 and TRBJ1-1; TCRdb gives TRBD1 as the D gene, but with no DNA this cannot be confirmed. The length of the CDR3 is 13 residues. CDR3 loop: CASSSDSRTEAFF.

The chain combines TRBV20-1 with TRBJ2-7; there is no DNA to check the TCRdb D call of TRBD1. The germline CDR1 and CDR2 sequences are DFQATT and SNEGSKA (reference sequence). The CDR3 runs to 14 residues. CDR3 loop: CSAREPGEINEQYF.

The CDR3 loop reads CASSAGGVDTEAFF. V and J are TRBV18 and TRBJ1-1; checking the TCRdb D call of TRBD1 is not possible without DNA. The V gene's germline CDR1 is KGHSH and CDR2 LQKENI. This CDR3 region has 14 residues.

The rearrangement uses TRBV29-1 and TRBJ2-3. Germline CDR1 is SQVTM and CDR2 is ANQGSEA. This CDR3 has 13 residues. CDR3: CSVVPRGTDTQYF.

The chain uses TRBV4-3 and TRBJ2-2. In germline, CDR1 is LGHNA, CDR2 YSLEER. The CDR3 has 15 residues. The CDR3 loop is CASSQEYGSTGELFF.

The chain links TRBV19 to TRBJ2-7; TCRdb proposes TRBD1, but this gene call is untestable without DNA. The CDR3 spans 13 residues. The V gene's germline CDR1 is LNHDA and CDR2 SQIVND (reference sequence). The chain's CDR3 is CASSTGGDYEQYF.

This sequence joins TRBV28 and TRBJ2-7; absent DNA, TCRdb's TRBD2 call cannot be checked. CDR1 MDHEN and CDR2 SYDVKM come from the germline V gene. This CDR3 has 15 residues. CDR3: CASSAMPSGYYEQYF.

V and J are TRBV3-1 and TRBJ2-2; TCRdb selects TRBD2, and the lack of DNA leaves this call unchecked. The CDR3 runs to 16 residues. Germline-derived CDR1 and CDR2 are LGHDT and YNNKEL (reference sequence). CDR3 region: CASSHEGPLTSGELFF. Together with reference TRBV3-1 and TRBJ2-2, the CDR3 gives the full variable domain: DTAVSQTPKYLVTQMGNDKSIKCEQNLGHDTMYWYKQDSKKFLKIMFSYNNKELIINETVPNRFSPKSPDKAHLNLHINSLELGDSAVYFCASSHEGPLTSGELFFGEGSRLTVL.

This chain links TRBV20-1 with TRBJ2-2. The CDR3 totals 14 residues. Germline-derived CDR1 and CDR2 are DFQATT and SNEGSKA (reference sequence). CDR3 amino acids: CSARDLVVTGELFF.

V gene TRBV7-9 combines with J gene TRBJ2-1; TCRdb's D call of TRBD2 is untestable without DNA. Germline lookup yields CDR1 SEHNR and CDR2 FQNEAQ (reference sequence). CDR3 length equals 15 residues. The CDR3 is CASSLCEQGLCEQFF.

The chain employs TRBV28 and TRBJ2-7; TCRdb reports TRBD1, a call that lacks DNA to check it against. This CDR3 contains 15 residues. The germline gives CDR1 MDHEN, CDR2 SYDVKM. Here the CDR3 reads CASRPPGQGIYEQYF.

V gene TRBV14 combines with J gene TRBJ2-1; TCRdb selects TRBD1, and the lack of DNA leaves this call unchecked. Germline loops: CDR1 SGHDN, CDR2 FVKESK. This CDR3 is 19 amino acids long. The CDR3 protein is CASSQGTGLTLSSYNEQFF.

The CDR3 region is CSATIGEQETQYF. This chain links TRBV20-1 with TRBJ2-5; TCRdb picks TRBD2, but there is no DNA to check that call. This CDR3 spans 13 amino acids. Germline CDR1 and CDR2: DFQATT and SNEGSKA (reference sequence).

The V call is TRBV3-1, the J call TRBJ2-5; without DNA, the TCRdb call of TRBD1 cannot be checked. Germline V lookup: CDR1 LGHDT, CDR2 YNNKEL (reference sequence). CDR3 length: 13 residues. CDR3 residues: CASSLPLQETQYF.

The genes are TRBV20-1 and TRBJ2-3; the TRBD1 assignment by TCRdb is unverifiable without DNA. Germline V gene data show CDR1 as DFQATT and CDR2 as SNEGSKA (reference sequence). The CDR3 length is 14 residues. The CDR3 sequence: CSARPDRNWDTQYF.

The V call is TRBV5-6, the J call TRBJ2-7. This CDR3 is 15 amino acids long. The V gene's germline CDR1 is SGHDT and CDR2 YYEEEE. CDR3 amino acids: CASSLQTSGWHEQYF.

The chain recombines TRBV14 with TRBJ1-1; as DNA is missing, the TRBD1 call by TCRdb cannot be tested. The CDR3 has 14 amino acids. The germline CDR1 and CDR2 sequences are SGHDN and FVKESK. CDR3: CASSPDTWPTEALF.

The chain combines TRBV5-6 with TRBJ2-2; the TCRdb D gene call, TRBD1, has no DNA to confirm it. The germline V gene has CDR1 SGHDT and CDR2 YYEEEE. The CDR3 loop spans 14 amino acids. The CDR3 region is CASSFRDGTGELFF.